This T cell receptor beta chain was documented in a study of T cells in Graves' hyperthyroidism and ophthalmopathy. Patients between 18 and 65 years old had hyperthyroidism, newly diagnosed and lasting under 2 months. Study-wide findings and caveats: Ophthalmopathy and stable hyperthyroidism were told apart by a 13 V-J model. Clonotypes that were expanded in thyroid above 0.001 mostly appeared in blood too. With a median lead of 6.5 months before onset, the model predicted ophthalmopathy.

TCR beta CDR3 region amplification was performed from RNA transcripts. Carried out on the TCR CDR3, a first-round RT-PCR used the HTBI primer set. One entry per CDR3 protein results from TCRdb running MiXCR on the multiplex PCR reads. Among around 500,000 distinct CDR3 sequences listed, 13% to 15% were seen once. A word on this clonotype: Antigen unknown.

The specimen was blood. This sequence originates from a woman aged 18-29 years with Graves' hyperthyroidism.

The CDR3 sequence is CASSVQMGYYNEQFF. CDR3 DNA sequence: TGTGCCAGCAGCGTCCAGATGGGGTACTACAATGAGCAGTTCTTC. The V and J genes are TRBV9 and TRBJ2-1; unclear D gene. CDR1 and CDR2 (germline): SGDLS, YYNGEE. Trimming removed 2 bases at V and 3 bases at J, with 12 bases between. The CDR3 totals 15 residues.